A selection of T cell receptor beta chains follows, all from one sample in a study of CD8 T cells in ankylosing spondylitis. Via MiXCR, TCRdb re-called the 5' RACE reads, giving one row per CDR3 protein. The sample shows about 360,000 distinct CDR3 sequences, 14% to 15% of them seen only once. Sequencing was done on a sample of blood, either unsorted or a sorted T cell fraction (not recorded which). The receptors originated from a male donor with ankylosing spondylitis or in good health (not recorded which). Each CDR3 is given with its conserved first and last residue. D genes are given only for firm matches. Not all rows give a size; the values are once, few, many and, for expanded clones, a class.

>few|TRBV29-1|TRBJ1-3|TRBD1
CSAGQGSGNTIYF
TGCAGCGCCGGACAGGGGAGCGGAAACACCATATATTTT
>few|TRBV20-1|TRBJ2-4|NA
CSARGGRGRDIQYF
TGCAGTGCTAGGGGCGGGCGGGGCCGAGACATTCAGTACTTC
>NA|TRBV29-1|TRBJ1-5|NA
CSVEWGSNQPQHF
TGCAGCGTTGAGTGGGGGAGCAATCAGCCCCAGCATTTT
>NA|TRBV20-1|TRBJ2-7|TRBD1
CSATGQGYEQYF
TGCAGTGCCACAGGACAGGGCTACGAGCAGTACTTC
>few|TRBV5-1|TRBJ2-5|TRBD1
CASSVSTGGVETQYF
TGCGCCAGCAGCGTCTCGACAGGGGGCGTTGAGACCCAGTACTTC
>NA|TRBV6-5|TRBJ1-1|NA
CASSYGFEAFF
TGTGCCAGCAGTTACGGATTTGAAGCTTTCTTT
>few|TRBV29-1|TRBJ2-7|NA
CSVDYEGEEDSFCPYEQYF
TGCAGCGTTGATTATGAGGGAGAGGAGGACTCCTTCTGCCCCTACGAGCAGTACTTC
>NA|TRBV3-1|TRBJ2-3|TRBD2
CASSRLTSQADTQYF
TGTGCCAGCAGCCGATTGACTAGCCAGGCAGATACGCAGTATTTT
>few|TRBV7-2|TRBJ2-3|TRBD2
CASSFGGLGRTDTQYF
TGTGCCAGCAGCTTCGGGGGACTAGGACGGACAGATACGCAGTATTTT
>few|TRBV20-1|TRBJ2-6|TRBD1
CSVPGQGWYGANVLTF
TGCAGTGTCCCGGGACAGGGGTGGTACGGGGCCAACGTCCTGACTTTC
>NA|TRBV11-2|TRBJ2-3|NA
CASSTTGGGGTQYF
TGTGCCAGCAGCACCACAGGGGGAGGGGGTACGCAGTATTTT
>NA|TRBV12-3/TRBV12-4|TRBJ2-1|NA
CASTRQALSGNEQFF
TGTGCCAGCACTCGTCAGGCCTTATCGGGGAATGAGCAGTTCTTC
>NA|TRBV5-6|TRBJ2-5|TRBD2
CASSSSGVVKETQYF
TGTGCCAGCAGTTCTAGCGGGGTGGTAAAAGAGACCCAGTACTTC
>few|TRBV10-3|TRBJ1-3|NA
CAISDGGRGNTIYF
TGTGCCATCAGTGACGGGGGAAGAGGAAACACCATATATTTT
>NA|TRBV5-6|TRBJ2-3|NA
CASSLDWGRDTQYF
TGTGCCAGCAGCTTGGACTGGGGAAGGGATACGCAGTATTTT
>few|TRBV20-1|TRBJ2-2|NA
CSASRSGNTGELFF
TGCAGTGCTAGCAGGAGTGGGAACACCGGGGAGCTGTTTTTT
>few|TRBV10-3|TRBJ2-7|TRBD1
CAISESGRDREYEQYF
TGTGCCATCAGTGAGTCGGGTCGGGACAGGGAGTACGAGCAGTACTTC
>few|TRBV5-1|TRBJ2-3|TRBD2
CASSRATQAGGTDTQYF
TGCGCCAGCAGCCGGGCGACTCAAGCGGGGGGCACAGATACGCAGTATTTT
>NA|TRBV20-1|TRBJ2-7|TRBD1
CSGGGQGPYEQYF
TGCAGTGGGGGGGGACAGGGGCCCTACGAGCAGTACTTC
>few|TRBV27|TRBJ2-4|NA
CASSSGAGVAKNIQYF
TGTGCCAGCAGTTCGGGGGCTGGGGTAGCCAAAAACATTCAGTACTTC
>NA|TRBV6-2/TRBV6-3|TRBJ1-5|NA
CASSRTGYSNQPQHF
TGTGCCAGCAGCCGAACAGGATATAGCAATCAGCCCCAGCATTTT
>few|TRBV5-1|TRBJ2-1|TRBD1
CASSSDGTGPFF
TGCGCCAGCAGCTCCGACGGGACAGGGCCGTTCTTC
>few|TRBV7-8|TRBJ1-1|NA
CASSLLANDVWNTEAFF
TGTGCCAGCAGCCTCCTGGCCAACGACGTATGGAACACTGAAGCTTTCTTT
>many|TRBV5-1|TRBJ1-3|TRBD1
CASSQGTGAGNTIYF
TGCGCCAGCAGCCAGGGGACAGGGGCTGGAAACACCATATATTTT
>few|TRBV5-1|TRBJ2-7|NA
CASSLNRPWDEQYF
TGCGCCAGCAGCTTGAATAGGCCTTGGGACGAGCAGTACTTC
>few|TRBV10-3|TRBJ2-4|TRBD2
CAISEAGEAKNIQYF
TGTGCCATCAGTGAAGCGGGGGAAGCCAAAAACATTCAGTACTTC
>few|TRBV29-1|TRBJ2-1|NA
CSVAHNEQFF
TGCAGCGTTGCCCACAATGAGCAGTTCTTC